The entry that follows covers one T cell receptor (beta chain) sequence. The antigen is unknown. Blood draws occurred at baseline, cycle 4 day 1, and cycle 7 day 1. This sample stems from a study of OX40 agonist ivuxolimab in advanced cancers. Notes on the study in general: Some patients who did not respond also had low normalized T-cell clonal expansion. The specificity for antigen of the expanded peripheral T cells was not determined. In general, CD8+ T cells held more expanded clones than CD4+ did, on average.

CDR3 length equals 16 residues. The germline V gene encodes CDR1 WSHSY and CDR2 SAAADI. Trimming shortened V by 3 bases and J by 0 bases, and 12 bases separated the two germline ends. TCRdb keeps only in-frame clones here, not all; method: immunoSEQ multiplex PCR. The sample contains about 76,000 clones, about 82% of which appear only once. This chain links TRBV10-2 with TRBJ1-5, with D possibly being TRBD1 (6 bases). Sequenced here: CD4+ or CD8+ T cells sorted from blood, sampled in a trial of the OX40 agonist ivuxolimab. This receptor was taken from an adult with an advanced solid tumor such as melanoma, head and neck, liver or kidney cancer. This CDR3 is CASSEGTYYSNQPQHF. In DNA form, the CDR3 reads TGCGCCAGCAGTGAAGGGACATATTATAGCAATCAGCCCCAGCATTTT.